These 27 T cell receptor beta chains came from one sample sequenced in a study of CD8 T cells in Susac syndrome (dated by TCRdb to about 2019). Library prep was done by the immunoSEQ multiplex PCR assay. RNA was extracted with the RNeasy kit and about 0.5 to 1 ug was reverse transcribed using random hexamers. TCRdb reworked the public reads: Q25 trimming with fastp, MiXCR clone assembly, productive beta chains retained. Here each entry gathers all rows of one CDR3 protein and keeps the most common genes and DNA. The sample table holds about 85,000 distinct CDR3 sequences, of which 95% were seen once. The top ten hold 0.45% to 0.5% of the sample. The sample consisted of CD8+ T cells from PBMCs. The receptors stem from a human donor with Susac syndrome.

This chain joins TRBV6-5 and TRBJ2-4, with D unclear. The V gene lost 5 bases and the J gene lost 0 bases, with 11 bases spanning the gap. This CDR3 is built from 15 residues. The germline V gene has CDR1 MNHEY and CDR2 SVGAGI. CDR3 nucleotides: TGTGCCAGCAGTCCCGTTAGTTCAGCCAAAAACATTCAGTACTTC. This gives the protein CASSPVSSAKNIQYF.

V is TRBV28 and J is TRBJ2-5; 7 nucleotides agree with TRBD1. There are 15 residues in the CDR3. The V and J ends lost 5 bases and 4 bases, in that order; junction bases with no gene match: 10. Germline V gives CDR1 MDHEN, CDR2 SYDVKM. CDR3 loop: CASSRRQGGPETQYF. The DNA of the CDR3 is TGTGCCAGCAGTCGAAGGCAAGGGGGCCCAGAGACCCAGTACTTC.

The J gene is TRBJ2-2, the V gene TRBV9; D could derive from TRBD1 or TRBD2 (5 bases each). The CDR3 is 14 residues long. From germline, CDR1 is SGDLS and CDR2 YYNGEE. With 4 bases removed from V and 5 bases from J, the gap between germline ends came to 12 bases. The CDR3 region has the DNA TGTGCCAGCAGCCCTCGGGACCTAACCGGGGAGCTGTTTTTT. As protein: CASSPRDLTGELFF.

The V and J genes are TRBV5-6 and TRBJ2-1; unclear D gene. This CDR3 contains 12 residues. The V and J ends lost 4 bases and 10 bases respectively, with 12 bases between them. CDR1 is SGHDT, CDR2 YYEEEE, per germline. The CDR3 region is CASSLAMGEQFF. The CDR3 DNA sequence: TGTGCCAGCAGCCTGGCAATGGGAGAGCAGTTCTTC.

This chain links TRBV4-2 with TRBJ2-1; the match to TRBD2 covers 8 bases. The CDR3 is 15 amino acids. Losses at the gene ends were 0 bases for V and 6 bases for J; bases not matched to a gene: 4. Looked up from germline, CDR1 is LGHNA and CDR2 is YNFKEQ. This CDR3 is CASSQEKRELNEQFF. CDR3 DNA sequence: TGTGCCAGCAGCCAAGAGAAGCGGGAGCTCAATGAGCAGTTCTTC.

The V call is TRBV28, the J call TRBJ2-1; D is undetermined. Trimming removed 4 bases from V and 8 bases from J, with 12 bases in between. The germline V gene has CDR1 MDHEN and CDR2 SYDVKM. CDR3 length equals 13 residues. CDR3 sequence: CASSSPFKHEQFF. DNA for the CDR3: TGTGCCAGCAGTTCACCCTTCAAGCATGAGCAGTTCTTC.

The chain carries TRBV25-1 and TRBJ2-5; D is unresolved. V shed 2 bases and J shed 5 bases, with 21 bases lying between them. CDR3 length equals 17 residues. Germline V gives CDR1 MGHDK, CDR2 SYGVNS. The CDR3 coding sequence is TGTGCCAGCAGTGAAGGTGTGACGCTGGGCCCCCGGGAGACCCAGTACTTC. Protein product: CASSEGVTLGPRETQYF.

The chain joins TRBV5-1 to TRBJ2-3, with 11 bases aligning to TRBD2. CDR3 length: 15 residues. Germline V gene data show CDR1 as SGHRS and CDR2 as YFSETQ. V trimming: 7 bases; J trimming: 2 bases; junction bases outside the gene matches: 6. The CDR3 DNA reads as TGCGCCAGCGGACGACTAGCGGGACCCACAGATACGCAGTATTTT. Translating it yields CASGRLAGPTDTQYF.

This chain joins TRBV14 and TRBJ2-3, with TRBD2 matching 8 bases. There are 16 residues in the CDR3. In germline, CDR1 is SGHDN, CDR2 FVKESK. The V and J ends lost 1 base and 4 bases, in that order; junction bases with no gene match: 7. This chain's CDR3 is CASSQGSGGPPDTQYF. The CDR3 DNA sequence: TGTGCCAGCAGCCAAGGTTCGGGAGGGCCCCCAGATACGCAGTATTTT.

This sequence joins TRBV7-2 and TRBJ2-2; D unresolved. V lost 1 base to trimming and J lost 4 bases, with 7 bases between them. CDR1 and CDR2 (germline): SGHTA, FQGNSA. The CDR3 is made up of 14 amino acids. This CDR3 reads CASSLGFSTGELFF. CDR3 DNA: TGTGCCAGCAGCTTAGGGTTCTCCACCGGGGAGCTGTTTTTT.

The rearrangement joins TRBV20-1 to TRBJ1-2; no clear D gene. Germline V gene lookup returns CDR1 DFQATT and CDR2 SNEGSKA (reference sequence). V lost 0 bases, J lost 7 bases, and 12 bases lay in between. There are 13 residues in the CDR3. This CDR3 is CSARDNIYRGYTF. The CDR3 DNA reads TGCAGTGCTAGAGATAACATATATCGTGGCTACACCTTC.

This chain links TRBV27 with TRBJ2-7; D is uncertain. V dropped 3 bases and J dropped 6 bases, with 6 bases sitting between them. This CDR3 is built from 11 residues. CDR1 and CDR2 from the germline V gene are MNHEY and SMNVEV (reference sequence). Written as DNA, the CDR3 is TGTGCCAGCAGTTTTGGTTCCGAGCAGTACTTC. Translated, it gives CASSFGSEQYF.

This chain connects TRBV18 to TRBJ1-2; TRBD1 matches at 7 bases. Germline values: CDR1 KGHSH, CDR2 LQKENI. CDR3 length: 13 amino acids. With 1 base clipped from V and 6 bases from J, the junction kept 2 bases outside the gene matches. CDR3 nucleotides: TGTGCCAGCTCACCACAGGGGGCTGATGGCTACACCTTC. This encodes CASSPQGADGYTF.

V gene TRBV7-2 combines with J gene TRBJ2-7, with D maybe TRBD2 (5 bases). The CDR3 is 13 amino acids. Per germline, CDR1 SGHTA and CDR2 FQGNSA. V was shortened by 0 bases and J by 4 bases, with 7 bases between the two germline ends. This CDR3 reads CASSLAGRYEQYF. For the CDR3, the DNA is TGTGCCAGCAGCTTAGCGGGGAGATACGAGCAGTACTTC.

The rearrangement joins TRBV11-2 to TRBJ1-5, with a tentative D call TRBD1 (6 bases). The CDR3 is made up of 15 amino acids. The germline V gene encodes CDR1 SGHAT and CDR2 FQNNGV. The germline V and J ends were trimmed by 4 bases and 5 bases, with 15 bases remaining between them. CDR3 amino acids: CASSSLGGADQPQHF. CDR3 nucleotides: TGTGCCAGCAGCTCGTTAGGGGGGGCCGATCAGCCCCAGCATTTT.

This chain connects TRBV23-1 to TRBJ1-5; D is perhaps TRBD1 (6 bases). TRBV23-1 is filed as an ORF, its function uncertain. The CDR3 contains 17 residues. Trimming pared 8 bases from V and 2 bases from J, leaving 22 bases between. Written as DNA, the CDR3 is TGCGCCAGCTGCTTACAGGGTGGCGATATAGGCAATCAGCCCCAGCATTTT. Translating gives CASCLQGGDIGNQPQHF.

The chain employs TRBV29-1 and TRBJ2-4; 7 nucleotides align to TRBD1. V was pared by 4 bases and J by 6 bases, with 6 bases of the junction left unmatched. The CDR3 contains 13 residues. The germline gives CDR1 SQVTM, CDR2 ANQGSEA. The CDR3: CSVVGDRGNIQYF. CDR3 sequence (DNA): TGCAGCGTTGTAGGGGACAGAGGAAACATTCAGTACTTC.

The chain links TRBV7-9 to TRBJ2-7; 7 bases align to TRBD1. Unmatched junction bases numbered 6, after V lost 5 bases and J lost 5 bases. The CDR3 consists of 13 residues. Germline CDR1 SEHNR, CDR2 FQNEAQ (reference sequence). The CDR3 here is CASSLRDSHEQYF. The CDR3 DNA sequence: TGTGCCAGCAGCCTCCGGGACAGCCACGAGCAGTACTTC.

This clonotype came up once. The V gene is TRBV5-4, the J gene TRBJ2-1; tentatively, D is TRBD2 (6 bases). CDR3 length: 16 amino acids. V was trimmed by 2 bases and J by 0 bases, leaving 12 bases between them. Germline V gives CDR1 SGHNT, CDR2 YYREEE (reference sequence). The CDR3 sequence is CASSFDISGSYNEQFF. DNA of the CDR3: TGTGCCAGCAGCTTTGACATTAGCGGCTCCTACAATGAGCAGTTCTTC.

The V call is TRBV20-1, the J call TRBJ1-2; TRBD1 matches 10 bases. This CDR3 is 13 amino acids long. The germline V gene has CDR1 DFQATT and CDR2 SNEGSKA (reference sequence). The ends lost 5 bases at V and 2 bases at J; junction bases unmatched: 2. The CDR3 sequence is CSAWTGGNYGYTF. The CDR3 DNA sequence: TGCAGTGCTTGGACAGGGGGGAACTATGGCTACACCTTC.

This clonotype was observed a single time. V is TRBV29-1 and J is TRBJ2-1; either TRBD1 or TRBD2 may fit D (6 bases each). The CDR3 has 16 amino acids. The germline CDR1 and CDR2 sequences are SQVTM and ANQGSEA. Trimming took 4 bases from V and 7 from J, leaving 23 bases between them. The CDR3 coding sequence is TGCAGCGTTGTCGGGGGCGAGGGGCCCGGGGTTAATGAGCAGTTCTTC. This codes for CSVVGGEGPGVNEQFF.

The chain is built from TRBV9 and TRBJ2-5; 14 bases align to TRBD2. The CDR3 extends over 16 amino acids. Trimming at V came to 2 bases and at J to 5 bases, leaving 5 bases not matched to a gene. Germline V gives CDR1 SGDLS, CDR2 YYNGEE. CDR3 loop: CASSVGTSGSSETQYF. In nucleotides, the CDR3 is TGTGCCAGCAGCGTCGGGACTAGCGGGAGTTCTGAGACCCAGTACTTC.

The J gene is TRBJ2-1, the V gene TRBV29-1, with a tentative D call TRBD1 (6 bases). Germline CDR1 and CDR2: SQVTM and ANQGSEA. The CDR3 extends over 13 amino acids. CDR3 sequence reads: CSFRGLAYNEQFF. DNA of the CDR3: TGCAGTTTTAGGGGGTTGGCCTACAATGAGCAGTTCTTC.

The chain links TRBV29-1 to TRBJ2-7; 7 nucleotides match TRBD1. This CDR3 region has 13 residues. The V segment lost 6 bases and the J segment 2 bases; nucleotides outside the gene matches: 7. Germline V gives CDR1 SQVTM, CDR2 ANQGSEA. This chain's CDR3 is CSVARGQTYEQYF. CDR3 DNA sequence: TGCAGCGTGGCCCGGGGACAGACCTACGAGCAGTACTTC.

V usage is TRBV18 and J usage is TRBJ2-7; a possible D gene is TRBD2 (5 bases). Germline loops: CDR1 KGHSH, CDR2 LQKENI. The CDR3 extends over 14 amino acids. V lost 8 bases, J lost 0 bases, and 14 bases lay in between. This chain's CDR3 is CASTTGVDSYEQYF. The CDR3 DNA is TGTGCCAGCACCACCGGGGTGGACTCCTACGAGCAGTACTTC.

The rearrangement links TRBV5-1 to TRBJ2-2; the D call may be TRBD1 or TRBD2 (5 bases each). The CDR3 runs 13 residues. The germline V gene encodes CDR1 SGHRS and CDR2 YFSETQ. Trimming removed 4 bases at V and 8 bases at J, with 12 bases between. CDR3 nucleotide sequence: TGCGCCAGCAGCCTGGACGGGGCAGGGGAGCTGTTTTTT. It is translated as CASSLDGAGELFF.

This clonotype was detected only once. J is TRBJ2-1 and V is TRBV29-1; either TRBD1 or TRBD2 may fit D (6 bases each). V dropped 6 bases and J dropped 0 bases, with 18 bases sitting between them. The CDR3 spans 16 residues. The germline CDR1 and CDR2 sequences are SQVTM and ANQGSEA. CDR3 residues: CSVPGAVPRSYNEQFF. In nucleotides, the CDR3 is TGCAGCGTCCCGGGGGCGGTTCCCCGCTCCTACAATGAGCAGTTCTTC.